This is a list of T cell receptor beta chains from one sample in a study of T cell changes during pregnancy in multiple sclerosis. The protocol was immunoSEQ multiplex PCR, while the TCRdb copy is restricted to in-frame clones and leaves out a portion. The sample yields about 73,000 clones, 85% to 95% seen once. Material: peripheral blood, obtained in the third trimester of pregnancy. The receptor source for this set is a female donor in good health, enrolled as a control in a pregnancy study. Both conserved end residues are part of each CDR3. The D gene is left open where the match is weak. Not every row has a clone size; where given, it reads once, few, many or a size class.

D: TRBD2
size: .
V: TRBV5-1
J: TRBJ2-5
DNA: TGCGCCAGCAGCTTGTTAGCGGGAGGGCAAGAGACCCAGTACTTC
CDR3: CASSLLAGGQETQYF

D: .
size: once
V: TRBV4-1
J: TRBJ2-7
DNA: TGCGCCAGCAGCCAAGATCCCCCAAATTCCTACGAGCAGTACTTC
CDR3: CASSQDPPNSYEQYF

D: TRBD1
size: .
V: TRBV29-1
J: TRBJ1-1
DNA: TGCAGCGCCATGACAGGGGCGAGCACTGAAGCTTTCTTT
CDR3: CSAMTGASTEAFF

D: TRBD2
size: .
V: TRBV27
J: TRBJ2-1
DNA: TGTGCCAGCAGTTTATCGCTAGCGGACTCCTACAATGAGCAGTTCTTC
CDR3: CASSLSLADSYNEQFF

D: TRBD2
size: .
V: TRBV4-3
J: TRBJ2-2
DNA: TGCGCCAGCAGCCAAGAACCAGCGGGAGTGGCGAACACCGGGGAGCTGTTTTTT
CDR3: CASSQEPAGVANTGELFF

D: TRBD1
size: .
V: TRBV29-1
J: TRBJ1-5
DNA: TGCAGCGTTGAAGATGGGACAGGGGGCAATCAGCCCCAGCATTTT
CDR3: CSVEDGTGGNQPQHF

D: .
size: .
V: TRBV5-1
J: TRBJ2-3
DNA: TGCGCCAGCAGCCCCGGGGACTCCAGCACAGATACGCAGTATTTT
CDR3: CASSPGDSSTDTQYF

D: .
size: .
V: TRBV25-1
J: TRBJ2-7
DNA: TGTGCCAGCAGTGAATTGAGGCCAGGGCACTCCTACGAGCAGTACTTC
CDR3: CASSELRPGHSYEQYF

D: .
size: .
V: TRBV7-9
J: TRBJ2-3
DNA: TGTGCCAGCAGCTTCGGGCAGGACACCCCTAGCACAGATACGCAGTATTTT
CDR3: CASSFGQDTPSTDTQYF

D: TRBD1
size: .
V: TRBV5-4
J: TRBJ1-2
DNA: TGTGCCAGCAGCCCCTCGACAGGGCCGGGCAGAGGCTACACCTTC
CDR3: CASSPSTGPGRGYTF

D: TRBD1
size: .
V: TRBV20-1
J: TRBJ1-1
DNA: TGCAGTGCAACGACAGGGACTGAAGCTTTCTTT
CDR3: CSATTGTEAFF

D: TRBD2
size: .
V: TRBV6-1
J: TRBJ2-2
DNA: TGTGCCAGCAGTGAAGAGGGAGGGGCGGGCGGGGAGCTGTTTTTT
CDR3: CASSEEGGAGGELFF

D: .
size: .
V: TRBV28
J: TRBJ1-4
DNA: TGTGCCAGCAGTACAGGACAGGAAAAACTGTTTTTT
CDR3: CASSTGQEKLFF

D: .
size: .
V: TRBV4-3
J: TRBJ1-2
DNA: TGCGCCAGCAGCCTATCTCCAGGGGTAAACTATGGCTACACCTTC
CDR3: CASSLSPGVNYGYTF

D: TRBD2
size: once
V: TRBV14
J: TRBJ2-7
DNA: TGTGCCAGCAGCCTCTCCTCTAGCGGGAGGGACGAGCAGTACTTC
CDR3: CASSLSSSGRDEQYF

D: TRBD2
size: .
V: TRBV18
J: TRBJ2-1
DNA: TGTGCCAGCTCACAAACTAGCGGGAGGCCTCCAAATGAGCAGTTCTTC
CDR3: CASSQTSGRPPNEQFF

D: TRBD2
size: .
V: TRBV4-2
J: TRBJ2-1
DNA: TGTGCCAGCAGCCAAGATGGGGCGGGGGACAATGAGCAGTTCTTC
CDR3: CASSQDGAGDNEQFF

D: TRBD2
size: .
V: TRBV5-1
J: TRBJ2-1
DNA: TGCGCCAGCAGCTTGCTCACTAGCGGGAGTTGGTATGAGCAGTTCTTC
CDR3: CASSLLTSGSWYEQFF

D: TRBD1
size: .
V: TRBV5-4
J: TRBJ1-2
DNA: TGTGCCAGCAGCTTGGGGGGGGCGACAGGGGGTCTCTATGGCTACACCTTC
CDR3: CASSLGGATGGLYGYTF

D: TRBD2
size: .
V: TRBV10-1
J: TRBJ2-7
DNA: TGCGCCAGGAAAAGCGGGGGATCCTCATACGAGCAGTACTTC
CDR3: CARKSGGSSYEQYF

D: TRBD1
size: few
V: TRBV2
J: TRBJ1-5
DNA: TGTGCCAGCAGCAGCAAAGGACAGGGATCTCAGCCCCAGCATTTT
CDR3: CASSSKGQGSQPQHF

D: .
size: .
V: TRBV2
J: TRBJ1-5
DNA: TGTGCCAGCGAGAGGTACCTTAATCAGCCCCAGCATTTT
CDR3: CASERYLNQPQHF

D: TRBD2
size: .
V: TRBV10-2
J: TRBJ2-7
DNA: TGCGCCAGCAGTGGAGGACTAGCGGGAGTCCTAGCCTACGAGCAGTACTTC
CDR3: CASSGGLAGVLAYEQYF

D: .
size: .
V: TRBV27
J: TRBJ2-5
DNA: TGTGCCAGCAGTTTAGGGCTAGCGGAGACCCAGTACTTC
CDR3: CASSLGLAETQYF

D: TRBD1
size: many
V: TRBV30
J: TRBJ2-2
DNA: TGTGCCTGGAGTGTACAGGGGGCGCACACCGGGGAGCTGTTTTTT
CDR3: CAWSVQGAHTGELFF

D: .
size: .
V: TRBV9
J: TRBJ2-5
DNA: TGTGCCAGTCAAACTAGAAATGGCCAAGAGACCCAGTACTTC
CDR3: CASQTRNGQETQYF

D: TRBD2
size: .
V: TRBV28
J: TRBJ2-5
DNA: TGTGCCAGCAGTAGTTGGACTAGCAACCAAGAGACCCAGTACTTC
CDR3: CASSSWTSNQETQYF

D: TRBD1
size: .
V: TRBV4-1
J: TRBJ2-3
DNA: TGCGCCAGCAGCCAAACCTACGACAGGGGGCTGACAGATACGCAGTATTTT
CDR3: CASSQTYDRGLTDTQYF

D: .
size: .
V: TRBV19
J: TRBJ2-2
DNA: TGTGCCAGTACCGGGACTTTCGGCGGGGAGCTGTTTTTT
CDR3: CASTGTFGGELFF

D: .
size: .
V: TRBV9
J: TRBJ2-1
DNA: TGTGCCAGCAGCAACCGGGACTTCCACTACAATGAGCAGTTCTTC
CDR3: CASSNRDFHYNEQFF

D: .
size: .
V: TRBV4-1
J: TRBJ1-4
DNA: TGCGCCAGCAGCCAAGTTTTGGGACATATTAATGAAAAACTGTTTTTT
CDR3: CASSQVLGHINEKLFF

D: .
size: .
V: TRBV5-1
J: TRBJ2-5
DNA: TGCGCCAGCAGCTTGTCAGGGGTGGAGACCCAGTACTTC
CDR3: CASSLSGVETQYF

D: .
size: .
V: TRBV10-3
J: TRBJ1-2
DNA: TGTGCCATCAGTGGGGGGGTGGGCGGCTACACCTTC
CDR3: CAISGGVGGYTF

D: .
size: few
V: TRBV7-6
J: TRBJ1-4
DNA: TGTGCCAGCAGCTTAGCCTGGGGGGATGAAAAACTGTTTTTT
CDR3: CASSLAWGDEKLFF

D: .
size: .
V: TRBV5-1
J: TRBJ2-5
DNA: TGCGCCAGCAGCTTGGCCGAAACAGCGACAGAAGAGACCCAGTACTTC
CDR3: CASSLAETATEETQYF

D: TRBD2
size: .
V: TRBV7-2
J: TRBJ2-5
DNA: TGTGCCAGCAGCTACGGGGGGACCCAAGAGACCCAGTACTTC
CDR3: CASSYGGTQETQYF

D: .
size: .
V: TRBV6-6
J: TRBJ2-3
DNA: TGTGCCAGCAGAGGCGCGGGGGCTCGGGGAGATACGCAGTATTTT
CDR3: CASRGAGARGDTQYF

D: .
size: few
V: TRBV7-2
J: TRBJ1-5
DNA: TGTGCCAGCAGCTTAGGTCTTGGGGGGCAGCCCCAGCATTTT
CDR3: CASSLGLGGQPQHF

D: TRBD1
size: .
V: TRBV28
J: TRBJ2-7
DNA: TGTGCCAGCAGTGTGGGGGGACAGGGGGCGTACGAGCAGTACTTC
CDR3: CASSVGGQGAYEQYF

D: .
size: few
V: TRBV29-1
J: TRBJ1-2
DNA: TGCAGCGTTCCCGGGAACTATGGCTACACCTTC
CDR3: CSVPGNYGYTF

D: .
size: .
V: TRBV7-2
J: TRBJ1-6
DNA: TGTGCCAGCAGCTTATCTTACCCGGGACATTATAATTCACCCCTCCACTTT
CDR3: CASSLSYPGHYNSPLHF

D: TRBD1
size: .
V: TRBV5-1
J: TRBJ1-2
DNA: TGCGCCAGCAGCTTGGAGTCAGGGGGTAATGGCTACACCTTC
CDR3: CASSLESGGNGYTF

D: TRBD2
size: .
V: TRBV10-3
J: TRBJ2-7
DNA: TGTGCCATTAGAACGGGGGGCTACGAGCAGTACTTC
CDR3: CAIRTGGYEQYF

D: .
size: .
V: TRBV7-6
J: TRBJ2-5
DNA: TGTGCCAGCAGCAAGACAGGGGAGGGGTCTCAAGAGACCCAGTACTTC
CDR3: CASSKTGEGSQETQYF

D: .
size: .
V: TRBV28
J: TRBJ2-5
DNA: TGTGCCAGCAGTTTCCGGGGTAAAGAGACCCAGTACTTC
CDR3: CASSFRGKETQYF

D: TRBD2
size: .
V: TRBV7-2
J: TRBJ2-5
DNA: TGTGCCAGCAGCTCTACCTACCCGAGCGGGGGGACCCAGTACTTC
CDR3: CASSSTYPSGGTQYF

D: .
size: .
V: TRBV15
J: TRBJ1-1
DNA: TGTGCCACCAGCAGACCTGACAGGAACACTGAAGCTTTCTTT
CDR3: CATSRPDRNTEAFF

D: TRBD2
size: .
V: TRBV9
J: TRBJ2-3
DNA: TGTGCCAGCAGCGGTACTAGCGGGATCACAGATACGCAGTATTTT
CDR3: CASSGTSGITDTQYF